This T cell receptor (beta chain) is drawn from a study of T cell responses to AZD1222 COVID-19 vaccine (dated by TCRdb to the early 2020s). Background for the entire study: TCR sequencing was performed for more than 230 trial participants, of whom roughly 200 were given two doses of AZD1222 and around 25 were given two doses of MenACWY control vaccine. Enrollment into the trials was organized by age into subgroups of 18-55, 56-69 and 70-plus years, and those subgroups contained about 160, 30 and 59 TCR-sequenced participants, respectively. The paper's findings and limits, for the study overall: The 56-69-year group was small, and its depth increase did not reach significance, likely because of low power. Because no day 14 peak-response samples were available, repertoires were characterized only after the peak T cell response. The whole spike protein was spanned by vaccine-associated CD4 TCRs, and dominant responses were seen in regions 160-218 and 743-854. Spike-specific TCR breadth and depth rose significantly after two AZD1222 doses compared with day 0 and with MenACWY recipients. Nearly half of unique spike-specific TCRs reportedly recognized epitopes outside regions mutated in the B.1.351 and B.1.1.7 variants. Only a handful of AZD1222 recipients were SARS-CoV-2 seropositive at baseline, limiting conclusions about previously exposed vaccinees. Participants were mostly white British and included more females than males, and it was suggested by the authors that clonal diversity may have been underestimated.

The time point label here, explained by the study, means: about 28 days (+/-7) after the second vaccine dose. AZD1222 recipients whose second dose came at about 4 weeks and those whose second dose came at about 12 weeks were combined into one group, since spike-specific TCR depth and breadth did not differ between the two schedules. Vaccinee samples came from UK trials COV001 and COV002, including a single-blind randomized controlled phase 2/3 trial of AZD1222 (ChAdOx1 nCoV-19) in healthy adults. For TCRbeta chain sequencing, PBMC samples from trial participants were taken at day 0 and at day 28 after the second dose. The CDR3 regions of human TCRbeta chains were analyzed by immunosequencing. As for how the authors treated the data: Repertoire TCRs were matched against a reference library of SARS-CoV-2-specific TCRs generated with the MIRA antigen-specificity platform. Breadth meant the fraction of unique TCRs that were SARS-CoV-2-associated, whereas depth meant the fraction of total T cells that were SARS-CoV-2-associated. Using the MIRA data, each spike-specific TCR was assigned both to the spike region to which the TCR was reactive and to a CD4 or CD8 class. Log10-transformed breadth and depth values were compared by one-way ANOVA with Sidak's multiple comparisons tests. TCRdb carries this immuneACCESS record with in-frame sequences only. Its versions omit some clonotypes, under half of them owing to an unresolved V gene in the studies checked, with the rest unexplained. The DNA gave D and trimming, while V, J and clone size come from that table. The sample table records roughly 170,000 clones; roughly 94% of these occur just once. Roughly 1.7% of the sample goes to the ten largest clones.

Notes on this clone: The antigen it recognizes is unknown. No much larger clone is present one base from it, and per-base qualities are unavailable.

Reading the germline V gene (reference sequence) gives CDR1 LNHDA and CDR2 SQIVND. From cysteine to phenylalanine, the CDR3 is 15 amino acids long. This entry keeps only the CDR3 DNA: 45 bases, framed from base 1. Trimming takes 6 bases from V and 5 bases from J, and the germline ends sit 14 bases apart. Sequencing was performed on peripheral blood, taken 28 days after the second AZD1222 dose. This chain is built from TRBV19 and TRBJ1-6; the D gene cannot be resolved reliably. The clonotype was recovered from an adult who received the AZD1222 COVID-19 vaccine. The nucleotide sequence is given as TGTGCCAGTAGGAGCTCGGACCGGCATAATTCACCCCTCCACTTT. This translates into CASRSSDRHNSPLHF.